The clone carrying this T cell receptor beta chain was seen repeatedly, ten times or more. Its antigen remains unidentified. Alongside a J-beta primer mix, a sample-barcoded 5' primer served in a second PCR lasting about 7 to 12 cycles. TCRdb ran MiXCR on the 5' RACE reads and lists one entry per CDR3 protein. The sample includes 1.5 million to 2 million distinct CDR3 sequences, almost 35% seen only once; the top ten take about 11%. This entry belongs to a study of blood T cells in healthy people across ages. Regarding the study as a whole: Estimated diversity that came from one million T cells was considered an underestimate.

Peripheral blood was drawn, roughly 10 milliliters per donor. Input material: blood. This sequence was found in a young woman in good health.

Written as DNA, the CDR3 is TGTGCCAGCTCACCACGGACAGACAATGAGCAGTTCTTC. Amino acid sequence: CASSPRTDNEQFF. The V call is TRBV18, the J call TRBJ2-1; tentative D call: TRBD1 (6 bases). V was shortened by 1 base and J by 5 bases, with 6 bases between the two germline ends. The length of the CDR3 is 13 residues. Germline V gives CDR1 KGHSH, CDR2 LQKENI.